The rows below give T cell receptor beta chains drawn from one sample of a study of T cells in tuberculosis. The repertoire was sequenced with immunoSEQ multiplex PCR; TCRdb's copy has only in-frame clones and lacks some. The table has about 20,000 clones, 75% to 90% seen once. What was sequenced was PBMCs. The receptors derive from a donor aged 5 to 30 with latent tuberculosis or without tuberculosis infection. The CDR3 runs from the conserved cysteine through the conserved F or W. The order of the fields is V gene, J gene, D gene, clone size, CDR3 protein, CDR3 DNA. A D gene is named only where the DNA matches it firmly. Expanded clones are given a class, and other clones once, few, many or no size at all.

>TRBV30|TRBJ1-5|-|-
CAWSVGRDQPQHF
TGTGCCTGGAGTGTTGGCAGGGATCAGCCCCAGCATTTT
>TRBV5-1|TRBJ2-2|TRBD2|-
CASSLLSGGARTGELFF
TGCGCCAGCAGCTTGCTGAGCGGGGGGGCTAGGACCGGGGAGCTGTTTTTT
>TRBV29-1|TRBJ2-7|TRBD1|-
CSSMTGYGDEQYF
TGCAGCTCAATGACAGGGTATGGGGACGAGCAGTACTTC
>TRBV4-1|TRBJ1-1|-|-
CASRRSGSPTEAFF
TGCGCCAGCAGACGGAGCGGGTCACCAACTGAAGCTTTCTTT
>TRBV6-1|TRBJ1-2|-|-
CASSSTGMDGYTF
TGTGCCAGCTCTTCTACAGGGATGGATGGCTACACCTTC
>TRBV19|TRBJ2-1|TRBD2|-
CASSIELAGGRQFF
TGTGCCAGTAGTATAGAACTAGCGGGGGGGCGACAGTTCTTC
>TRBV29-1|TRBJ2-1|TRBD2|-
CSVEGAGGYNEQFF
TGCAGCGTTGAGGGAGCGGGGGGGTACAATGAGCAGTTCTTC
>TRBV5-1|TRBJ1-3|TRBD1|once
CASSSGTGNSGNTIYF
TGCGCCAGCAGCTCCGGGACAGGGAACTCTGGAAACACCATATATTTT
>TRBV5-8|TRBJ1-5|TRBD1|-
CASSRGQVYSNQPQHF
TGTGCCAGCAGCCGGGGACAGGTCTATAGCAATCAGCCCCAGCATTTT
>TRBV27|TRBJ1-2|TRBD1|-
CASSLSHRGASRYGYTF
TGTGCCAGCAGTTTATCGCACAGGGGGGCGTCGAGGTATGGCTACACCTTC
>TRBV11-3|TRBJ1-2|-|-
CASSGLGGSGYTF
TGTGCCAGCAGCGGATTGGGGGGTTCTGGCTACACCTTC
>TRBV5-1|TRBJ2-2|-|-
CASSWGHGNTGELFF
TGCGCCAGCAGCTGGGGGCACGGGAACACCGGGGAGCTGTTTTTT
>TRBV27|TRBJ2-7|TRBD1|-
CASSFGDRVYEQYF
TGTGCCAGCAGTTTCGGGGACAGGGTGTACGAGCAGTACTTC
>TRBV5-1|TRBJ1-6|TRBD1|-
CASSFGTANSPLHF
TGCGCCAGCAGCTTTGGGACAGCAAATTCACCCCTCCACTTT
>TRBV6-1|TRBJ2-4|TRBD2|-
CASSGGGAKNIQYF
TGTGCCAGCAGTGGCGGGGGGGCCAAAAACATTCAGTACTTC
>TRBV4-3|TRBJ1-4|TRBD1|-
CASSQDPGQGYGATNEKLFF
TGCGCCAGCAGCCAAGATCCGGGACAGGGTTATGGAGCAACTAATGAAAAACTGTTTTTT
>TRBV4-2|TRBJ2-3|-|-
CASSPETEGTQYF
TGTGCCAGCAGCCCGGAGACCGAAGGTACGCAGTATTTT
>TRBV28|TRBJ1-1|-|once
CASSLLARGTMNTEAFF
TGTGCCAGCAGTTTATTAGCCCGCGGCACTATGAACACTGAAGCTTTCTTT
>TRBV27|TRBJ1-6|TRBD1|few
CASSYRTGRGSPLHF
TGTGCCAGCAGCTACCGGACAGGGAGAGGCTCACCCCTCCACTTT
>TRBV10-3|TRBJ1-1|-|-
CAISVREDTEAFF
TGTGCCATCAGTGTGCGGGAGGACACTGAAGCTTTCTTT
>TRBV5-1|TRBJ1-1|-|-
CASGRVNTEAFF
TGCGCCAGCGGCAGGGTGAACACTGAAGCTTTCTTT
>TRBV30|TRBJ2-5|-|-
CAWRRGPETQYF
TGTGCCTGGAGAAGAGGGCCCGAGACCCAGTACTTC
>TRBV2|TRBJ2-5|-|-
CASSGQETQYF
TGTGCCAGCAGTGGTCAGGAGACCCAGTACTTC
>TRBV13|TRBJ1-1|-|-
CASSLAGPNTEAFF
TGTGCCAGCAGCTTAGCAGGCCCTAACACTGAAGCTTTCTTT
>TRBV6-6|TRBJ2-7|-|-
CASSSTRGSEQYF
TGTGCCAGTTCCTCTACACGTGGGAGCGAGCAGTACTTC
>TRBV5-6|TRBJ2-7|TRBD1|few
CASSAAGTGFYEQYF
TGTGCCAGCAGCGCGGCCGGGACAGGTTTCTACGAGCAGTACTTC
>TRBV4-1|TRBJ1-1|-|-
CASSPNGGGGTEAFF
TGCGCCAGCAGCCCCAACGGGGGCGGGGGGACTGAAGCTTTCTTT
>TRBV27|TRBJ2-6|TRBD2|-
CASSLMSGGGSSGANVLTF
TGTGCCAGCAGTTTGATGTCGGGAGGCGGGAGCTCTGGGGCCAACGTCCTGACTTTC
>TRBV4-3|TRBJ2-3|-|-
CASGGTGTSTHTQYF
TGCGCCAGCGGGGGGACCGGGACTTCCACCCATACGCAGTATTTT
>TRBV27|TRBJ2-7|-|once
CASSLRQTTYEQYF
TGTGCCAGCAGTTTGAGACAGACCACCTACGAGCAGTACTTC
>TRBV19|TRBJ1-1|-|-
CASSTRGGGRPEAFF
TGTGCCAGTAGTACTAGGGGTGGGGGGAGACCTGAAGCTTTCTTT
>TRBV29-1|TRBJ1-3|-|-
CSVTGRFGNTIYF
TGCAGCGTTACAGGGCGCTTTGGAAACACCATATATTTT
>TRBV28|TRBJ2-7|TRBD2|-
CASSQPSGGAYEQYF
TGTGCCAGCAGCCAACCCAGCGGGGGGGCCTACGAGCAGTACTTC
>TRBV5-8|TRBJ1-5|TRBD1|-
CASQTGVYSNQPQHF
TGTGCCAGCCAAACAGGGGTTTATAGCAATCAGCCCCAGCATTTT
>TRBV27|TRBJ2-1|TRBD2|once
CASSGQRGGPYNEQFF
TGTGCCAGCAGTGGGCAGCGGGGGGGCCCCTACAATGAGCAGTTCTTC
>TRBV27|TRBJ2-1|-|-
CASRQGTRYDEQFF
TGTGCCAGCAGACAGGGGACTAGGTACGATGAGCAGTTCTTC
>TRBV4-1|TRBJ2-7|-|-
CASSQDRRDTYEQYF
TGCGCCAGCAGCCAAGATCGGCGGGATACCTACGAGCAGTACTTC
>TRBV5-8|TRBJ2-5|-|-
CASSPRGRGQETQYF
TGTGCCAGCAGCCCGAGGGGGAGGGGCCAAGAGACCCAGTACTTC
>TRBV7-6|TRBJ2-1|TRBD2|-
CASSLSPLAGSYNEQFF
TGTGCCAGCAGCCTATCCCCCCTAGCGGGGAGTTACAATGAGCAGTTCTTC
>TRBV10-1|TRBJ1-2|TRBD1|-
CAIPSGQGQYGYTF
TGCGCCATCCCGTCGGGACAGGGGCAGTATGGCTACACCTTC
>TRBV6-7|TRBJ2-5|-|-
CARDREVQETQYF
TGTGCCAGAGACAGGGAGGTCCAAGAGACCCAGTACTTC
>TRBV30|TRBJ1-1|-|-
CAWTAGRALFMNTEAFF
TGTGCCTGGACCGCAGGGAGGGCGTTATTCATGAACACTGAAGCTTTCTTT
>TRBV30|TRBJ1-6|-|-
CAWSVGGSYNSPLHF
TGTGCCTGGAGTGTAGGGGGCTCCTATAATTCACCCCTCCACTTT
>TRBV7-3|TRBJ1-2|-|-
CASSLDYGANYGYTF
TGTGCCAGCAGCTTGGACTACGGGGCTAACTATGGCTACACCTTC
>TRBV27|TRBJ2-1|-|-
CATVDSNNEQFF
TGTGCCACTGTCGACAGTAACAATGAGCAGTTCTTC
>TRBV11-2|TRBJ2-7|TRBD1|-
CASSLGQGNYEQYF
TGTGCCAGCAGCCTCGGACAGGGCAACTACGAGCAGTACTTC
>TRBV7-7|TRBJ2-5|-|-
CASSRGAQETQYF
TGTGCCAGCAGCCGGGGGGCACAAGAGACCCAGTACTTC
>TRBV7-2|TRBJ2-7|-|-
CASSLVGRQADEQYF
TGTGCCAGCAGCTTAGTCGGGCGGCAAGCGGACGAGCAGTACTTC
>TRBV19|TRBJ2-7|TRBD2|-
CASSQLAGGHEQYF
TGTGCCAGTAGTCAATTAGCGGGGGGCCACGAGCAGTACTTC
>TRBV7-2|TRBJ1-5|-|medium-sized
CASSLGFGGDQPQHF
TGTGCCAGCAGCTTAGGTTTTGGGGGCGACCAGCCCCAGCATTTT
>TRBV7-2|TRBJ1-5|-|-
CASSSGAGQPQHF
TGTGCCAGCTCCTCGGGTGCTGGGCAGCCCCAGCATTTT
>TRBV27|TRBJ2-7|-|-
CASSALLAGTPLYEQYF
TGTGCCAGCAGTGCCCTTTTGGCGGGGACCCCACTCTACGAGCAGTACTTC
>TRBV19|TRBJ1-1|TRBD1|once
CARATGADTEAFF
TGTGCCAGGGCCACAGGGGCGGACACTGAAGCTTTCTTT
>TRBV10-3|TRBJ1-6|TRBD1|-
CAISSRDRDSPLHF
TGTGCCATCAGTTCCCGGGACAGGGACTCACCCCTCCACTTT
>TRBV5-6|TRBJ2-3|-|-
CASSDTWRGHTQYF
TGTGCCAGCAGCGATACTTGGCGGGGGCATACGCAGTATTTT
>TRBV7-3|TRBJ2-7|TRBD1|-
CASSPDRDSYEQYF
TGTGCCAGCAGCCCTGACAGGGACTCCTACGAGCAGTACTTC
>TRBV4-1|TRBJ1-3|TRBD1|-
CASSQAAIGQAGNTIYF
TGCGCCAGCAGCCAAGCGGCAATAGGACAGGCTGGAAACACCATATATTTT
>TRBV5-1|TRBJ1-2|-|-
CASSQDPGVYGYTF
TGCGCCAGCAGCCAGGACCCCGGGGTCTATGGCTACACCTTC
>TRBV11-2|TRBJ1-2|-|-
CASSSRAGAGHGYTF
TGTGCCAGCAGCTCACGCGCGGGGGCAGGTCATGGCTACACCTTC